This T cell receptor (beta chain) was identified during a study of OX40 agonist ivuxolimab in advanced cancers. Turning to the study itself: Given to patients was ivuxolimab, an agonistic anti-OX40 (CD134) antibody.

General study findings and limits: Antigen specificity of clonally expanded peripheral T cells was not established.

To note about this clone: Its specificity is unknown.

CDR3 length: 14 amino acids. Trimming cost V 3 bases and J 1 base, with 9 bases left between them. CDR1 and CDR2 from the germline V gene are MDHEN and SYDVKM. Repertoires were generated with immunoSEQ multiplex PCR, while TCRdb's copy carries only in-frame clones and drops some. Among about 69,000 clones listed, around 87% were seen once. Specimen: CD4+ or CD8+ T cells sorted from blood, collected in a trial of the OX40 agonist ivuxolimab. The chain combines TRBV28 with TRBJ1-1; a possible D gene is TRBD1 (5 bases). The TCR originated in an adult with an advanced solid tumor such as melanoma, head and neck, liver or kidney cancer. The CDR3 loop reads CASSFRAQNTEAFF. In DNA, the CDR3 is TGTGCCAGCAGTTTCAGGGCCCAGAACACTGAAGCTTTCTTT.